The 2 T cell receptor beta chains presented below share a single source sample, sequenced in a study of T-cell memory formation after mild COVID-19. MiXCR was run by TCRdb on the 5' RACE reads, yielding one entry per CDR3 protein. The sample has about 150,000 distinct CDR3 sequences, approximately 12% seen once. The sample was PBMCs or a T cell subset sorted from them (not recorded which). These receptors came from a man between 18 and 29 years old who had mild COVID-19 (a few samples of this study predate the infection). Cell type and time point are not known.

This clonotype was seen many times. V is TRBV11-2 and J is TRBJ1-1; no firm D call. The CDR3 consists of 13 residues. Per the germline V gene, CDR1 is SGHAT and CDR2 is FQNNGV. V shed 3 bases and J shed 3 bases, with 8 bases lying between them. CDR3 sequence reads: CASSFYRDTEAFF. In DNA form, the CDR3 reads TGTGCCAGCAGCTTTTATCGGGACACTGAAGCTTTCTTT.

The chain uses TRBV11-3 and TRBJ2-3; D is perhaps TRBD1 or TRBD2 (5 bases each). The germline CDR1 and CDR2 sequences are SGHNT and YENEEA. The CDR3 is made up of 13 amino acids. Trimming pared 3 bases from V and 6 bases from J, leaving 10 bases between. The chain's CDR3 is CASSFQGEDTQYF. Written as DNA, the CDR3 is TGTGCCAGCAGCTTTCAGGGAGAGGATACGCAGTATTTT.